This T cell receptor (beta chain) was recorded in a study of T-cell memory formation after mild COVID-19. Using its own MiXCR run on the 5' RACE reads, TCRdb lists one record per CDR3 protein. The data show approximately 410,000 distinct CDR3 sequences, around 22% seen once. V dropped 1 base and J dropped 2 bases, with 13 bases sitting between them. The CDR3 has 16 residues. The chain joins TRBV12-3 or TRBV12-4 to TRBJ2-3; D may be TRBD2 (5 bases). Sequencing used PBMCs or a T cell subset sorted from them (not recorded which). The sequence was collected from an adult woman who had mild COVID-19 (a few samples of this study predate the infection). Cell type and time point are not known. CDR3 amino acids: CASSLERLAHTDTQYF. In nucleotides, the CDR3 is TGTGCCAGCAGTTTAGAACGCCTAGCCCACACAGATACGCAGTATTTT.